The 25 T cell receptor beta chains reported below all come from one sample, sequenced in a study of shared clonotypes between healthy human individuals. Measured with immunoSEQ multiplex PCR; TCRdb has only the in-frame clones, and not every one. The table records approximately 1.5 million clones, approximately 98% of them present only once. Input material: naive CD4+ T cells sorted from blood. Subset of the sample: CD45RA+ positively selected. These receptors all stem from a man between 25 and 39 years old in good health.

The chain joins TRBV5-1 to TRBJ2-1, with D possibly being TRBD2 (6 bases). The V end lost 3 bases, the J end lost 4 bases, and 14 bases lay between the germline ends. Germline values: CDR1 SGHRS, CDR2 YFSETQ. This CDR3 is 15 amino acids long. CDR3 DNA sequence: TGCGCCAGCAGCTCCCAGACTAGTGAATACAATGAGCAGTTCTTC. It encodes CASSSQTSEYNEQFF. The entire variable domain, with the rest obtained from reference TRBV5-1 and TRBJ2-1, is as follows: KAGVTQTPRYLIKTRGQQVTLSCSPISGHRSVSWYQQTPGQGLQFLFEYFSETQRNKGNFPGRFSGRQFSNSRSEMNVSTLELGDSALYLCASSSQTSEYNEQFFGPGTRLTVL.

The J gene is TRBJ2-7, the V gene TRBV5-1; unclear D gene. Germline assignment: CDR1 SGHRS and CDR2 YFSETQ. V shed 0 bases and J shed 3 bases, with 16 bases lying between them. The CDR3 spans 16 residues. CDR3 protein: CASSLAVEVKVYEQYF. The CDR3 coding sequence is TGCGCCAGCAGCTTGGCAGTTGAAGTTAAGGTCTACGAGCAGTACTTC.

The CDR3 nucleotides are TGTGCCAGCAGCCCCGTCTCCGCCGTCTATACGCAGTATTTT. This gives the protein CASSPVSAVYTQYF. The chain links TRBV27 to TRBJ2-3; D gene unclear. Germline CDR1 MNHEY, CDR2 SMNVEV (reference sequence). Trimming pared 6 bases from V and 7 bases from J, leaving 17 bases between. The CDR3 runs to 14 residues.

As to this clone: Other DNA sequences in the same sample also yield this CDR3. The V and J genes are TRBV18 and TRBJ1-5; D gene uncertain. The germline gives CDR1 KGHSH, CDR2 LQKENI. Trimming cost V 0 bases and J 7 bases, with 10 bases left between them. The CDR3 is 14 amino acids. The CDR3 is CASSPPGPGQPQHF. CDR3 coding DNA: TGTGCCAGCTCACCACCGGGCCCGGGGCAGCCCCAGCATTTT.

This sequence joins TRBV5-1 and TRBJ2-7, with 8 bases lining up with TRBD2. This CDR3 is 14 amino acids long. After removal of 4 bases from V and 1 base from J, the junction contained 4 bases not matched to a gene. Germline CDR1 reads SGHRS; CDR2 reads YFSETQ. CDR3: CASSGRLASYEQYF. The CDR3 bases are TGCGCCAGCAGCGGGAGACTAGCGTCCTACGAGCAGTACTTC.

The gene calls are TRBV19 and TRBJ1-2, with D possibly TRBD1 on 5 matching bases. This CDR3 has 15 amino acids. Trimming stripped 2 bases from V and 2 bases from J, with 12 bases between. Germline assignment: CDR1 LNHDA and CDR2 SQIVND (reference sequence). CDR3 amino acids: CASSITPTVNYGYTF. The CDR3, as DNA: TGTGCCAGTAGTATAACCCCGACAGTCAACTATGGCTACACCTTC.

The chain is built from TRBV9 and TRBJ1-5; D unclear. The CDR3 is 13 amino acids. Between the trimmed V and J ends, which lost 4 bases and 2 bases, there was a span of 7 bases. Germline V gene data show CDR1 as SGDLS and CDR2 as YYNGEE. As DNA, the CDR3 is TGTGCCAGCAGCCTAGCTGGCAATCAGCCCCAGCATTTT. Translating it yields CASSLAGNQPQHF.

The chain's CDR3 is CASSLVAGESYNEQFF. The CDR3 DNA follows: TGTGCCAGCAGCTTAGTGGCGGGAGAGTCCTACAATGAGCAGTTCTTC. This chain links TRBV7-3 with TRBJ2-1; 7 bases agree with TRBD2. The V segment lost 2 bases and the J segment 1 base; nucleotides outside the gene matches: 5. Germline V lookup: CDR1 SGHTA, CDR2 FQGTGA. The CDR3 has 16 residues.

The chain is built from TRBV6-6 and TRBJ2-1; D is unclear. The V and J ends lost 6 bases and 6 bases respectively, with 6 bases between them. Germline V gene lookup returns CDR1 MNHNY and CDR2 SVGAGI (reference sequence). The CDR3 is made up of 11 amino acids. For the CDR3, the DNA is TGTGCCAGCAGAAGCCTCAATGAGCAGTTCTTC. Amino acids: CASRSLNEQFF.

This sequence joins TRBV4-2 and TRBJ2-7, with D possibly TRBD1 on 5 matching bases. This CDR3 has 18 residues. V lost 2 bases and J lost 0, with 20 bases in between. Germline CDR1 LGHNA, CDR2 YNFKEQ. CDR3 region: CASSQSWSRTYSSYEQYF. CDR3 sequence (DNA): TGTGCCAGCAGCCAAAGTTGGTCCCGGACATATAGCTCCTACGAGCAGTACTTC.

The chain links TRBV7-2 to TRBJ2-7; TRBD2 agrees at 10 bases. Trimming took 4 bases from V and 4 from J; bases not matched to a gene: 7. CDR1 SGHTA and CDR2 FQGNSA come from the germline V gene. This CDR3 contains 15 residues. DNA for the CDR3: TGTGCCAGCAGCTCCTATTCTAGCGGGAGTTACGAGCAGTACTTC. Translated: CASSSYSSGSYEQYF.

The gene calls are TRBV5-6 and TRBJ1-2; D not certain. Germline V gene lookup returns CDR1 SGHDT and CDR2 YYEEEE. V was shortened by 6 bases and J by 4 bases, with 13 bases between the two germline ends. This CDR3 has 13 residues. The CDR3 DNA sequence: TGTGCCAGCACCTCAAACGGTCCCTATGGCTACACCTTC. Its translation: CASTSNGPYGYTF.

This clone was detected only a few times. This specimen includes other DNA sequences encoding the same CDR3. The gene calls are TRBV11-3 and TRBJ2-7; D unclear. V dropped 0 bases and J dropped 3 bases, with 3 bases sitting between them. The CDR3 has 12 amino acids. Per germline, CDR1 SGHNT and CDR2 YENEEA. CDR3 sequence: CASSLDGYEQYF. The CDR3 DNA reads TGTGCCAGCAGCTTAGATGGCTACGAGCAGTACTTC.

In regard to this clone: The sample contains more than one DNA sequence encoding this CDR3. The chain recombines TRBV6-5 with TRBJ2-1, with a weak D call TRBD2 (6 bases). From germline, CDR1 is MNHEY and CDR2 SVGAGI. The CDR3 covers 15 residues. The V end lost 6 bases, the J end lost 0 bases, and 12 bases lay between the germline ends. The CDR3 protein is CASRATGGSYNEQFF. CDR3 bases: TGTGCCAGCAGGGCGACCGGGGGCTCCTACAATGAGCAGTTCTTC.

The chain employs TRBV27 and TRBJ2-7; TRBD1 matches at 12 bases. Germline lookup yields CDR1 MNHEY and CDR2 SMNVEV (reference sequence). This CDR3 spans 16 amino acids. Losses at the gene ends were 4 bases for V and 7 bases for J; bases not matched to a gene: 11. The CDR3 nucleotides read TGTGCCAGCAGTTCACATCCCGGGACAGGGGGCTGGGAGCAGTACTTC. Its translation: CASSSHPGTGGWEQYF.

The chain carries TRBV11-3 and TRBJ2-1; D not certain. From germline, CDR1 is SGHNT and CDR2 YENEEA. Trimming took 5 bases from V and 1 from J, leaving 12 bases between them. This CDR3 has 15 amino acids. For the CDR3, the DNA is TGTGCCAGCAGCCCCGACTCGTCATCCTACAATGAGCAGTTCTTC. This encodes CASSPDSSSYNEQFF.

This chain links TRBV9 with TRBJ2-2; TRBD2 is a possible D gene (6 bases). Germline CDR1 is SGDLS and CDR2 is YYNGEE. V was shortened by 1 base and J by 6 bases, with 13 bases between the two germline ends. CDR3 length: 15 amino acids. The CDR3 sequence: CASSVQGLAAGELFF. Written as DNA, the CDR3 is TGTGCCAGCAGCGTACAGGGACTTGCGGCCGGGGAGCTGTTTTTT. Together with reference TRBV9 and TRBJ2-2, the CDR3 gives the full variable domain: DSGVTQTPKHLITATGQRVTLRCSPRSGDLSVYWYQQSLDQGLQFLIQYYNGEERAKGNILERFSAQQFPDLHSELNLSSLELGDSALYFCASSVQGLAAGELFFGEGSRLTVL.

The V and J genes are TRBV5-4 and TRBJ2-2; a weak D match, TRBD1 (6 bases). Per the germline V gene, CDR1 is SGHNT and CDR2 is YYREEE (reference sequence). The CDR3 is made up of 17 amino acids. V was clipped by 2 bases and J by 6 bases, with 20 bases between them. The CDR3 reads CASSLYRVSDFSGELFF. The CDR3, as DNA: TGTGCCAGCAGCTTATACAGGGTCTCAGATTTTTCCGGGGAGCTGTTTTTT.

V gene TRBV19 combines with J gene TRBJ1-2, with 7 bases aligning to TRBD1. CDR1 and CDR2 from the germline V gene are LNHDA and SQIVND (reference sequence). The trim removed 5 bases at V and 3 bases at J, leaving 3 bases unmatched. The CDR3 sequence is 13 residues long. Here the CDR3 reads CASSRDSYYGYTF. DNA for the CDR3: TGTGCCAGTAGTCGGGACAGTTACTATGGCTACACCTTC.

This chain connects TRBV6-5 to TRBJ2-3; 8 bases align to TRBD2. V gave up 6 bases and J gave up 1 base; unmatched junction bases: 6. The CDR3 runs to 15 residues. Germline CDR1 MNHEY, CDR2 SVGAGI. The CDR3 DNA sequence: TGTGCCAGCAGCGGGCTCGGGGGGGGCACAGATACGCAGTATTTT. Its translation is CASSGLGGGTDTQYF.

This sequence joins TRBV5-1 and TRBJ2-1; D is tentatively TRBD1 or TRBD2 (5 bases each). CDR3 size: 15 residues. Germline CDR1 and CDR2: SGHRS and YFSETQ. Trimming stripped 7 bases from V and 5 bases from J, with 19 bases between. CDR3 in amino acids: CASAPDGALHNEQFF. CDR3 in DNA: TGCGCCAGCGCCCCCGACGGGGCACTTCACAATGAGCAGTTCTTC.

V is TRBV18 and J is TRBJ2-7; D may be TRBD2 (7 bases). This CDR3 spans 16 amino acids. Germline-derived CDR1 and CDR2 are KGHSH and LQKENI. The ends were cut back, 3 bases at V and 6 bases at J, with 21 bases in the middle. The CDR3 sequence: CASSPSRGAMSVEQYF. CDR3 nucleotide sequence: TGTGCCAGCTCACCTTCACGGGGGGCGATGTCTGTCGAGCAGTACTTC.

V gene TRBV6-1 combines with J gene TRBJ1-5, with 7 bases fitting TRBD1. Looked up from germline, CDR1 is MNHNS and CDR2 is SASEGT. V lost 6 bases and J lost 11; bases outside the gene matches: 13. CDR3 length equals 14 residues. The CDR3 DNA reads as TGTGCCAGCAGACAGACAGGGTTAATTATGTCCCAGCATTTT. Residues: CASRQTGLIMSQHF.

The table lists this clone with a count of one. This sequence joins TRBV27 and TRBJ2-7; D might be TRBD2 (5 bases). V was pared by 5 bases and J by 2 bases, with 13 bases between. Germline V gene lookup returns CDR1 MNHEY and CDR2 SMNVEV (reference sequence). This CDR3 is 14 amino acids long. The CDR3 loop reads CASSPRRGTYEQYF. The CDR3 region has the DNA TGTGCCAGCAGTCCCCGCAGAGGGACCTACGAGCAGTACTTC.

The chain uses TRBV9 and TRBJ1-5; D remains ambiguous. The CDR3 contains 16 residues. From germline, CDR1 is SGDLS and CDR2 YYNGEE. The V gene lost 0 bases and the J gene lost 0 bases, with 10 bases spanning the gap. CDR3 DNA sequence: TGTGCCAGCAGCGTAGACGGGCGAATTAGCAATCAGCCCCAGCATTTT. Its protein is CASSVDGRISNQPQHF.